These T cell receptor beta chains were read from a single sample in a study of blood T cell repertoires in COVID-19. Assay: immunoSEQ multiplex PCR; the TCRdb copy retains only in-frame clones and omits some. Of about 180,000 clones listed, 82% are singletons. Sequencing was performed on peripheral blood. The receptors derive from a woman of 80 years or more with active or convalescent COVID-19. CDR3s include the opening cysteine and the closing phenylalanine or tryptophan. A D gene is named only where the DNA matches it firmly. Clone size appears in some rows only: once, few, many, or a class for an expanded clone.

cdr3_length | clone_size | d_call | j_call | v_call | cdr3_nt | cdr3_aa
18 | once | TRBD2 | TRBJ2-2 | TRBV7-3 | TGTGCCAGCAGCTTAACGGGGACTAACTACCGAAACACCGGGGAGCTGTTTTTT | CASSLTGTNYRNTGELFF
19 | NA | TRBD2 | TRBJ2-2 | TRBV11-2 | TGTGCCAGCAGCTTAGGATTTGGACTAGCGGGAGTCACGGACGGGGAGCTGTTTTTT | CASSLGFGLAGVTDGELFF
15 | once | TRBD1 | TRBJ2-7 | TRBV5-1 | TGCGCCAGCAGCGAACCCGGGACAGGGTCCTACGAGCAGTACTTC | CASSEPGTGSYEQYF
14 | NA | NA | TRBJ2-7 | TRBV5-1 | TGCGCCAGCAGCATAGGACAGCCCTCCTACGAGCAGTACTTC | CASSIGQPSYEQYF
15 | few | TRBD1 | TRBJ1-2 | TRBV19 | TGTGCCAGTAGTATCATCAGGGGGCGGCACTATGGCTACACCTTC | CASSIIRGRHYGYTF
16 | NA | NA | TRBJ2-2 | TRBV28 | TGTGCCAGCAGCCTACGGGGCCGAGGCCGGGGGAGGGAGCTGTTTTTT | CASSLRGRGRGRELFF
17 | NA | TRBD1 | TRBJ1-4 | TRBV14 | TGTGCCAGCAGCCCCTCACACCGGACAGGGATTAATGAAAAACTGTTTTTT | CASSPSHRTGINEKLFF
15 | NA | NA | TRBJ2-3 | TRBV24-1 | TGTGCCACCAGTGACCCGGACAGTAGCACAGATACGCAGTATTTT | CATSDPDSSTDTQYF
13 | NA | NA | TRBJ1-2 | TRBV5-4 | TGTGCCAGCAGCTTGACGGGTTCGGATGGCTACACCTTC | CASSLTGSDGYTF
15 | NA | TRBD1 | TRBJ2-2 | TRBV10-3 | TGTGCCATCAGCCCCCGGGACAGGAACACCGGGGAGCTGTTTTTT | CAISPRDRNTGELFF
14 | NA | NA | TRBJ2-4 | TRBV5-6 | TGTGCCAGCAGCCCCACTGTAGCCAAAAACATTCAGTACTTC | CASSPTVAKNIQYF
12 | NA | NA | TRBJ2-7 | TRBV6-2/TRBV6-3 | TGTGCCAGCAGTCGGGGAGCCTACGAGCAGTACTTC | CASSRGAYEQYF
15 | NA | TRBD1 | TRBJ2-3 | TRBV5-1 | TGCGCCAGCAGCTTTCCAGGGGGCGCAGAAGATACGCAGTATTTT | CASSFPGGAEDTQYF
14 | NA | NA | TRBJ1-3 | TRBV5-8 | TGTGCCAGCAGCCCCGCCAGATGGGAGGACACCATATATTTT | CASSPARWEDTIYF
10 | NA | NA | TRBJ2-1 | TRBV20-1 | TGCAGTGCTACCGGCAATGAGCAGTTCTTC | CSATGNEQFF
14 | NA | NA | TRBJ2-1 | TRBV19 | TGTGCCAGTAGCAAGAGCGGTACCTACAATGAGCAGTTCTTC | CASSKSGTYNEQFF
15 | NA | NA | TRBJ2-1 | TRBV9 | TGTGCCAGCAGCGTAAGCATGCAGGTACTCAATGAGCAGTTCTTC | CASSVSMQVLNEQFF
16 | NA | TRBD2 | TRBJ2-1 | TRBV4-2 | TGTGCCAGCAGCCAAGATTCAGCGGGAGGGGTGAATGAGCAGTTCTTC | CASSQDSAGGVNEQFF
15 | NA | NA | TRBJ2-5 | TRBV28 | TGTGCCAGCAGTTTTAGACCGCCTCAGGGAGAGACCCAGTACTTC | CASSFRPPQGETQYF
16 | NA | TRBD2 | TRBJ2-1 | TRBV5-1 | TGCGCCAGCATGTCTGTCAGCGGGGATGACTACAATGAGCAGTTCTTC | CASMSVSGDDYNEQFF
17 | once | TRBD2 | TRBJ2-2 | TRBV3-1/TRBV3-2 | TGTGCCAGCAGCACATGGACTAGCGGGGCGAACACCGGGGAGCTGTTTTTT | CASSTWTSGANTGELFF
17 | NA | NA | TRBJ1-5 | TRBV5-6 | TGTGCCAGCAGCTCGAACCTAGAGGGCTATAGCAATCAGCCCCAGCATTTT | CASSSNLEGYSNQPQHF
14 | few | NA | TRBJ1-6 | TRBV9 | TGTGCCAGCAGCGTAGCACCTAATAATTCACCCCTCCACTTT | CASSVAPNNSPLHF
16 | NA | NA | TRBJ2-2 | TRBV18 | TGTGCCAGCTCACCCCTGACTGCTGCGAACACCGGGGAGCTGTTTTTT | CASSPLTAANTGELFF
14 | NA | TRBD1 | TRBJ1-2 | TRBV2 | TGTGCCAGCACTATGACCCAGGGGGAGAATGGCTACACCTTC | CASTMTQGENGYTF
13 | NA | NA | TRBJ2-3 | TRBV20-1 | TGCAGTGCTAGTTTCGGTTCGGCAGATACGCAGTATTTT | CSASFGSADTQYF
15 | once | NA | TRBJ1-1 | TRBV9 | TGTGCCTCGGGGGGCCACAGGGAGGTGGGCACTGAAGCTTTCTTT | CASGGHREVGTEAFF
13 | NA | NA | TRBJ2-5 | TRBV12-5 | TGTGCTAGTGGTTTGTCAGGGCAAGAGACCCAGTACTTC | CASGLSGQETQYF
14 | once | TRBD1 | TRBJ2-3 | TRBV5-1 | TGCGCCAGCAGCCATCCGGGACAGGGAAATACGCAGTATTTT | CASSHPGQGNTQYF
17 | NA | TRBD1 | TRBJ2-1 | TRBV5-1 | TGCGCCAGCAGCTTGGGGACAGGGGAAGGCGCCTACAATGAGCAGTTCTTC | CASSLGTGEGAYNEQFF
16 | NA | NA | TRBJ1-2 | TRBV6-5 | TGTGCCAGCAGTTACTCGAATCCTACTCGGGGGTCTGGCTACACCTTC | CASSYSNPTRGSGYTF
13 | NA | NA | TRBJ1-1 | TRBV7-3 | TGTGCCAGCAGCTTAGAGCTGAACACTGAAGCTTTCTTT | CASSLELNTEAFF
16 | once | TRBD2 | TRBJ2-3 | TRBV5-1 | TGCGCCAGCAGCCCGGGACTAGCGGGAGAAGCAGATACGCAGTATTTT | CASSPGLAGEADTQYF
16 | NA | NA | TRBJ1-3 | TRBV2 | TGTGCCAGCAGTGATCAAGCGACAGCCTCTGGAAACACCATATATTTT | CASSDQATASGNTIYF
15 | NA | NA | TRBJ1-1 | TRBV28 | TGTGCCAGCACCCCAGCGGGATTTGGTGGCACTGAAGCTTTCTTT | CASTPAGFGGTEAFF
16 | NA | NA | TRBJ2-3 | TRBV3-1/TRBV3-2 | TGTGCCAGCAGCCCAAGAGGGCACGATCCCCGAGATACGCAGTATTTT | CASSPRGHDPRDTQYF
17 | NA | TRBD2 | TRBJ2-1 | TRBV5-6 | TGTGCCAGCAGCTTTGCCGGGACTAGCGGGAGTCGACGTGAGCAGTTCTTC | CASSFAGTSGSRREQFF
13 | NA | NA | TRBJ2-2 | TRBV5-1 | TGCGCCAGCAGCTCCCAGGTCACCGGGGAGCTGTTTTTT | CASSSQVTGELFF
13 | NA | NA | TRBJ2-1 | TRBV10-3 | TGTGCCATCAGTGAGGGTGTGAGCAATGAGCAGTTCTTC | CAISEGVSNEQFF
14 | NA | NA | TRBJ1-1 | TRBV30 | TGTGCCTGGACTTCCCTTGTCGGTGGTACTGAAGCTTTCTTT | CAWTSLVGGTEAFF
13 | NA | NA | TRBJ1-2 | TRBV6-6 | TGTGCCAGCAGTTACTCTTCCGGGAACGGCTACACCTTC | CASSYSSGNGYTF
15 | NA | TRBD2 | TRBJ2-1 | TRBV18 | TGTGCCAGCTCACCAGGGGCTAGCGGGAGCGATGAGCAGTTCTTC | CASSPGASGSDEQFF
17 | NA | TRBD1 | TRBJ1-3 | TRBV7-9 | TGTGCCAGCAGCGTATACGGGACAGAAGAATCTGGAAACACCATATATTTT | CASSVYGTEESGNTIYF
14 | NA | NA | TRBJ1-3 | TRBV28 | TGTGCCAGCAGTTTTTCGGGATCTGGAAACACCATATATTTT | CASSFSGSGNTIYF
12 | once | TRBD1 | TRBJ1-1 | TRBV29-1 | TGCAGCGCGGACAGGGGCAAGACTGAAGCTTTCTTT | CSADRGKTEAFF
14 | NA | TRBD1 | TRBJ2-1 | TRBV6-5 | TGTGCCAGCAGAGGACAGGGGGCGGGCAATGAGCAGTTCTTC | CASRGQGAGNEQFF
17 | NA | NA | TRBJ1-3 | TRBV2 | TGTGCCAGCAGTAGCCAACCGGGACAACTCTCTGGAAACACCATATATTTT | CASSSQPGQLSGNTIYF
17 | once | TRBD2 | TRBJ2-1 | TRBV5-6 | TGTGCCAGCAGCTTGGAGCTAGCGGGAGGGAGGTACAATGAGCAGTTCTTC | CASSLELAGGRYNEQFF
14 | NA | NA | TRBJ1-2 | TRBV19 | TGTGCCAGTAGTCCGGCGAGGGAGGCTTATGGCTACACCTTC | CASSPAREAYGYTF
13 | NA | NA | TRBJ1-2 | TRBV7-2 | TGTGCCAGCAACTTGCAGGGGAAATATGGCTACACCTTC | CASNLQGKYGYTF
14 | few | NA | TRBJ2-7 | TRBV5-1 | TGCGCCAGCAGCTTGGGTCGGGACTCCTACGAGCAGTACTTC | CASSLGRDSYEQYF
20 | NA | TRBD1 | TRBJ2-1 | TRBV5-4 | TGTGCCAGCAGCTCCGCTGTTAACAGGTTGTCCGGGACAGGTTACAATGAGCAGTTCTTC | CASSSAVNRLSGTGYNEQFF
15 | NA | NA | TRBJ1-6 | TRBV5-4 | TGTGCCAGCAGCTTAGTAGGCAGGGTCAGTTCACCCCTCCACTTT | CASSLVGRVSSPLHF
15 | NA | NA | TRBJ2-3 | TRBV5-4 | TGTGCCAGCAGCTGGGCGGGGCCTGGGGCAGATACGCAGTATTTT | CASSWAGPGADTQYF